The subject of this entry is one T cell receptor beta chain. This clone was seen once. The antigen this receptor binds is unknown. Qualities for individual bases were not recorded, and no much larger clone is one base off. This entry belongs to a study of blood T cell repertoires in COVID-19 (dated by TCRdb to about 2020). At the level of the whole study: The collaborator samples originated in the United States, Italy and Spain and spanned the acute and convalescent phases of COVID-19. The samples were drawn from two sources: the first 160 participants of the ongoing ImmuneRACE study, and over 950 subjects contributed by 6 global collaborators. The repertoires were released in a freely available public database meant as a resource for research on the immune response to SARS-CoV-2. HLA class I and class II types, where available, came from metadata supplied by the sample provider rather than from assay-based typing. A de-identified subject ID, COVID-19 status, age in years and sex were almost always included in the sample metadata. The dataset comprised deeply sampled blood TCRbeta repertoires from subjects exposed to, actively infected with, or recovered from COVID-19. The prospective study material was composed of cDNA or gDNA derived from T cells, B-cell-depleted T cells, or PBMCs. Findings and caveats that apply to the study as a whole: The quantity of clinical and demographic metadata differed by source and by participant and was supplied without curation.

TCRbeta CDR3 regions were amplified from genomic DNA using the immunoSEQ Assay, a bias-controlled multiplex PCR. From the authors' description of their analysis: Nucleated cell counts per sample were estimated from amplification of reference gene primers within the assay. Sequence reads were collapsed and filtered to measure the absolute abundance of every unique TCRbeta CDR3 rearrangement. For each sample, productive Simpson clonality was calculated by taking the square root of Simpson's diversity index across productive rearrangements. Sourced from immuneACCESS, this table was stored by TCRdb with only in-frame sequences that have V and J called. A share of the clones is absent; for the studies checked, an unresolved V gene accounts for under half, and the remainder has no known explanation. V, J and clone size are those of that table, while D and trimming were read from the DNA. The sample table contains 350,000 to 400,000 clones; only one count was recorded for 70% to 90% of them. The ten largest account for just over 7% of the sample.

In Seattle, one collaborating source enrolled patients while the infection was active and tracked those patients longitudinally over the course of disease. Collaborating institutions collected whole blood in K2EDTA tubes following their own protocols. For TCRbeta analysis, collaborator samples were shipped as frozen whole blood, as isolated PBMCs, or as DNA extracted from either sample type. The sample consisted of peripheral blood. This receptor was taken from an older woman with COVID-19, enrolled during active disease.

The nucleotide sequence reads TGTGCCAGCAGACCTGATGCTAAGAATTCACCCCTCCACTTT. The encoded protein is CASRPDAKNSPLHF. This receptor chain uses TRBV2 and TRBJ1-6, with no confident D gene call. Its CDR3 holds 14 amino acids, cysteine through phenylalanine. The DNA shown is the 42-base CDR3, in frame from base 1. The germline V gene yields SNHLY for CDR1 and FYNNEI for CDR2. V gives up 6 bases and J gives up 7 bases, and the segment between their germline ends measures 13 bases.